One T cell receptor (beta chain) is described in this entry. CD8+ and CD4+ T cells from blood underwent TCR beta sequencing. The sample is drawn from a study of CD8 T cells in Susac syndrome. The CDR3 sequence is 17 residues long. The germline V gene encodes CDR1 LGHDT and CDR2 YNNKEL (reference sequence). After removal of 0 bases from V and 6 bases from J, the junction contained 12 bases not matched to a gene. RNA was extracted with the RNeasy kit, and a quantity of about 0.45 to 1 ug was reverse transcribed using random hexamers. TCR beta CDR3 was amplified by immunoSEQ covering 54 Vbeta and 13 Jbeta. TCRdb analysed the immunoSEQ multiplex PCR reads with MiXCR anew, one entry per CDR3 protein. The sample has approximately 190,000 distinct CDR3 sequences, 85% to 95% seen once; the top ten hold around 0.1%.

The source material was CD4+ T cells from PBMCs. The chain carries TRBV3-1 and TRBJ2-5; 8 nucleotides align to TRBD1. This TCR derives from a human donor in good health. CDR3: CASSQEWFSGGLKTQYF. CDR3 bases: TGTGCCAGCAGCCAAGAGTGGTTTTCAGGGGGCCTTAAGACCCAGTACTTC.